This record looks at one T cell receptor (beta chain) sequence and its context. Healthy donors had no documented immune events, such as infections, while sampled. The data derive from a study of identifying expanded T cells in peripheral blood. Sequencing used immunoSEQ multiplex PCR; TCRdb keeps in-frame clones, though not all of them. The sample includes about 81,000 clones, roughly 84% of them seen just once. This clonotype was obtained from a person between 18 and 75 years old in good health. Sequenced material: blood.

DNA for the CDR3: TGTGCCAGCAGTTTCCAAGACAGGGATGAAAACACCATATATTTT. Its protein is CASSFQDRDENTIYF. V and J are TRBV28 and TRBJ1-3, with 7 bases matching TRBD1. The CDR3 consists of 15 residues. The germline CDR1 and CDR2 sequences are MDHEN and SYDVKM. Trimming at V came to 3 bases and at J to 6 bases, leaving 8 bases not matched to a gene.